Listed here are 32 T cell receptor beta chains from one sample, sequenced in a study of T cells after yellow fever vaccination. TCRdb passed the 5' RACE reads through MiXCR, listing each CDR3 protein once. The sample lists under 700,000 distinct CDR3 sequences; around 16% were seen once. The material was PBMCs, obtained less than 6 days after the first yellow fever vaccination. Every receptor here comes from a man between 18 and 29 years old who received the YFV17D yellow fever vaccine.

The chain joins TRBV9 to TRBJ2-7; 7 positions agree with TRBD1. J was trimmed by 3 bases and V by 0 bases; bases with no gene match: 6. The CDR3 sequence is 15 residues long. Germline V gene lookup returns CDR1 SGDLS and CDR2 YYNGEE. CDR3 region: CASSVVGQNNYEQYV. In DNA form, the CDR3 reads TGTGCCAGCAGCGTAGTGGGACAGAATAACTACGAGCAGTACGTC.

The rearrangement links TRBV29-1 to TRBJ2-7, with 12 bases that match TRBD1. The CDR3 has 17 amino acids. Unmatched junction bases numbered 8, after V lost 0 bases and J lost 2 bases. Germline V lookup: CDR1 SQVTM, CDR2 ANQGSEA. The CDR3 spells CSVEDSRDRGQTYEQYV. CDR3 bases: TGCAGCGTTGAAGATAGCCGGGACAGGGGGCAGACCTACGAGCAGTACGTC.

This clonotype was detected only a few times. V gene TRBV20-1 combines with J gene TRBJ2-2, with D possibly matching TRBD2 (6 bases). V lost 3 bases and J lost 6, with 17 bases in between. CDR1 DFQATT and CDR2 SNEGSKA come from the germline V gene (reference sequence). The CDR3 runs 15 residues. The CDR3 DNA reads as TGCAGTGCTAGCCCCGGGACGGGGAGGTCCGGGGAGCTGTTTTTT. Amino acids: CSASPGTGRSGELFF.

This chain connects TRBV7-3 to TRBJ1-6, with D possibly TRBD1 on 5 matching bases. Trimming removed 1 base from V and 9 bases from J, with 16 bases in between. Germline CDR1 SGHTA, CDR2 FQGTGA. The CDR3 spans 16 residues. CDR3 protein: CASSLRSRELGSPLHF. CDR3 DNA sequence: TGTGCCAGCAGCTTAAGGAGCAGGGAACTTGGTTCACCCCTCCACTTT.

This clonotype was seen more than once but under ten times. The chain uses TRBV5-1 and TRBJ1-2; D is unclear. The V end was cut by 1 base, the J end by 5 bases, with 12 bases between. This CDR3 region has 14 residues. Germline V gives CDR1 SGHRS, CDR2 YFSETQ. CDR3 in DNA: TGCGCCAGCAGCTTGAGTTGGGCATCTTATGGCTACACCTTC. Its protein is CASSLSWASYGYTF.

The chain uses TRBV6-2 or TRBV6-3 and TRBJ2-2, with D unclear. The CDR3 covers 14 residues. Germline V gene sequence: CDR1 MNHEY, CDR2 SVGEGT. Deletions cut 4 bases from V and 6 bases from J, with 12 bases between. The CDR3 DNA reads TGTGCCAGCAGTTCCCCGCTAGAGGCCGGGGAGCTGTTTTTT. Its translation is CASSSPLEAGELFF.

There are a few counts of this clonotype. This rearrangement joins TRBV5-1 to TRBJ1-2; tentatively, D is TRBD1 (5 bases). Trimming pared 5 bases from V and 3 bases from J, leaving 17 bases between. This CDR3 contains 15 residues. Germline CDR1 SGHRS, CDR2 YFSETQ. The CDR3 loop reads CASRPQDKTHYGYTF. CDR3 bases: TGCGCCAGCAGACCTCAGGACAAGACTCACTATGGCTACACCTTC.

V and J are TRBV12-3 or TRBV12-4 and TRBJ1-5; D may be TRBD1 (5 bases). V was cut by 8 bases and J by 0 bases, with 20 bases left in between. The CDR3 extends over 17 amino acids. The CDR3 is CASRPSIWGDSNQPQHF. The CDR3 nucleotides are TGTGCCAGCCGCCCGTCTATCTGGGGGGATAGCAATCAGCCCCAGCATTTT.

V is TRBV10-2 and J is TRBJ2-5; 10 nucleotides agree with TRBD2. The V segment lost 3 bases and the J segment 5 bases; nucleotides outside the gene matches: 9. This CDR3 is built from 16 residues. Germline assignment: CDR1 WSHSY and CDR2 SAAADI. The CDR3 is CASSEEKRGGGETQYF. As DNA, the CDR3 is TGCGCCAGCAGTGAAGAGAAGCGGGGGGGCGGGGAGACCCAGTACTTC.

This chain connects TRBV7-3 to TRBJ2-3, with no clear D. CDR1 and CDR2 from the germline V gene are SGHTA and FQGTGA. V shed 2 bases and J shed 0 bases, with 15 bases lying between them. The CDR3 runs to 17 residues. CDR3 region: CASSLLGVTSSTDTQYF. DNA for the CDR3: TGTGCCAGCAGCTTATTAGGTGTGACAAGTAGCACAGATACGCAGTATTTT.

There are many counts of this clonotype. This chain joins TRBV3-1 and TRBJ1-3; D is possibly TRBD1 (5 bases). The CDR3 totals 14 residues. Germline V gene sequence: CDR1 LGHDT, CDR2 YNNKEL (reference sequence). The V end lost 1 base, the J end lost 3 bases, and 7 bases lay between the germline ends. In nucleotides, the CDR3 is TGTGCCAGCAGCCAAGGGGACGGTGGAAACACCATATATTTT. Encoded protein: CASSQGDGGNTIYF.

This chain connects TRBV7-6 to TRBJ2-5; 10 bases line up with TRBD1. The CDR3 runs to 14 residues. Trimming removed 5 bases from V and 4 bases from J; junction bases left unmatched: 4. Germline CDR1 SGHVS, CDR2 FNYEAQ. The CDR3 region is CASSTRQGAETQYF. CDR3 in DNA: TGTGCCAGCAGCACCCGACAGGGGGCAGAGACCCAGTACTTC. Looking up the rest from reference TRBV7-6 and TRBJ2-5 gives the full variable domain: GAGVSQSPRYKVTKRGQDVALRCDPISGHVSLYWYRQALGQGPEFLTYFNYEAQQDKSGLPNDRFSAERPEGSISTLTIQRTEQRDSAMYRCASSTRQGAETQYFGPGTRLLVL.

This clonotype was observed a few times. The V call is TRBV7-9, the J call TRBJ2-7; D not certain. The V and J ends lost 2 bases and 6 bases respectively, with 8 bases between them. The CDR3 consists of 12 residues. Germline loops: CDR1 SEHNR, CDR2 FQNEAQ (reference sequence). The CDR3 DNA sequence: TGTGCCAGCAGCTTAAGGGCTGGCGAGCAGTACTTC. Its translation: CASSLRAGEQYF.

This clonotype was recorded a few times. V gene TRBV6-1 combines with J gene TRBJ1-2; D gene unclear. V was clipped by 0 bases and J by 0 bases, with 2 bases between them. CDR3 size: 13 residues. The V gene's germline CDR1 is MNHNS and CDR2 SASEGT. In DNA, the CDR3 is TGTGCCAGCAGTGAAGCTGCTAACTATGGCTACACCTTC. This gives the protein CASSEAANYGYTF.

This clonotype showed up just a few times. The DNA for the CDR3 is TGTGCCAGCAGTGAACAGGGGAGTACCTTTGTGAACACTGAAGCTTTCTTT. As protein: CASSEQGSTFVNTEAFF. The chain joins TRBV6-1 to TRBJ1-1; tentative D call: TRBD1 (6 bases). The V end was cut by 2 bases, the J end by 0 bases, with 16 bases between. The CDR3 is 17 amino acids. The germline CDR1 and CDR2 sequences are MNHNS and SASEGT.

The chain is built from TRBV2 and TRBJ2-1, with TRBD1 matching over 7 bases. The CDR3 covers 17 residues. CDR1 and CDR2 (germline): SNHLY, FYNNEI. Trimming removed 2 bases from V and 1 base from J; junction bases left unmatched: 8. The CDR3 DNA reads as TGTGCCAGCAGTGAAATGGCAGGGGGTTATTCCTACAATGAGCAGTTCTTC. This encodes CASSEMAGGYSYNEQFF. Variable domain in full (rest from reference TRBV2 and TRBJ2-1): EPEVTQTPSHQVTQMGQEVILRCVPISNHLYFYWYRQILGQKVEFLVSFYNNEISEKSEIFDDQFSVERPDGSNFTLKIRSTKLEDSAMYFCASSEMAGGYSYNEQFFGPGTRLTVL.

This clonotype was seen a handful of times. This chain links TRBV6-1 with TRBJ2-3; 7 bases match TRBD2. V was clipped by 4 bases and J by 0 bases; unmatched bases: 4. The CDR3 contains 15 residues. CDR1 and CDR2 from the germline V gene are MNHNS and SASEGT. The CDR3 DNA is TGTGCCAGCAGTGTCCTGCGGGGGAGCACAGATACGCAGTATTTT. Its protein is CASSVLRGSTDTQYF.

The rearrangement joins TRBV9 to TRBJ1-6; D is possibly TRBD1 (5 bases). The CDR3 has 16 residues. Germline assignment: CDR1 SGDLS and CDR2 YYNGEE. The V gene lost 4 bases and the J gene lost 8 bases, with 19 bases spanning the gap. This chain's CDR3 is CASSPRKGQMDSPLHF. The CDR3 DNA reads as TGTGCCAGCAGCCCTCGCAAGGGGCAAATGGATTCACCCCTCCACTTT.

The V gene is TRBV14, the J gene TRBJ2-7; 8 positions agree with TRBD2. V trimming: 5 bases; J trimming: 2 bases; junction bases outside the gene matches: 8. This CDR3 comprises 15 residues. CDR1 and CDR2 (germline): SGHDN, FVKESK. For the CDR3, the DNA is TGTGCCAGCAGCGCACGGGGGGGTGCGGCCTACGAGCAGTACTTC. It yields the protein CASSARGGAAYEQYF.

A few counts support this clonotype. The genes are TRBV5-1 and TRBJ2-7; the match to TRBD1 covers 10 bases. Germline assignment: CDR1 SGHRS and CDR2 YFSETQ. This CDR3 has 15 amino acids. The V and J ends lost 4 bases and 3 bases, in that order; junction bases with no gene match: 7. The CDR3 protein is CASSLGQGLNYEQYF. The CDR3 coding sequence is TGCGCCAGCAGCCTGGGACAGGGGCTAAACTACGAGCAGTACTTC.

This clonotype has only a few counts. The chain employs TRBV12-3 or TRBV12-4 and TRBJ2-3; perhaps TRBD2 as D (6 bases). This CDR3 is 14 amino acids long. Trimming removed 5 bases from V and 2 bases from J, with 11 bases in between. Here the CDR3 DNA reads TGTGCCAGCAGTACTCGGGGGAACACAGATACGCAGTATTTT. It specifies CASSTRGNTDTQYF.

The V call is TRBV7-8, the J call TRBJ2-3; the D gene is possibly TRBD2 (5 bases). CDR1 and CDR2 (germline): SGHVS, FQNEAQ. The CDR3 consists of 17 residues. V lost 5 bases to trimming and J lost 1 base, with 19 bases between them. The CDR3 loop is CASSLGLPGLRTDTQYF. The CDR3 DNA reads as TGTGCCAGCAGCCTCGGCCTCCCCGGACTTCGCACAGATACGCAGTATTTT.

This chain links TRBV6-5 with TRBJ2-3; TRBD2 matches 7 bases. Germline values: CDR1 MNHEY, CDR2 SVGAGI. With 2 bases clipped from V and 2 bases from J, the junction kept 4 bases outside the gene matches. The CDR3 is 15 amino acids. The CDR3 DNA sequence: TGTGCCAGCAGTTACACCGGGGGGAACACAGATACGCAGTATTTT. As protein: CASSYTGGNTDTQYF.

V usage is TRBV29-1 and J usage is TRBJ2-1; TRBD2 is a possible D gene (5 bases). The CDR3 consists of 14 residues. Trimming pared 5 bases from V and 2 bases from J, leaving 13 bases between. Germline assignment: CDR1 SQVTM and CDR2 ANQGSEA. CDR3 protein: CSVLGENAYNEQFF. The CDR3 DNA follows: TGCAGCGTTCTCGGGGAAAACGCCTACAATGAGCAGTTCTTC.

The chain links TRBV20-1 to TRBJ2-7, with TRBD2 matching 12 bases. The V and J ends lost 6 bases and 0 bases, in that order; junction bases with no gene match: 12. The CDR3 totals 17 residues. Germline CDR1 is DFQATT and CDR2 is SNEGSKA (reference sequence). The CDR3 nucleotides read TGCAGTGCCCGCGGACTAGCGGGGCAATCACTCTCCTACGAGCAGTACTTC. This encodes CSARGLAGQSLSYEQYF.

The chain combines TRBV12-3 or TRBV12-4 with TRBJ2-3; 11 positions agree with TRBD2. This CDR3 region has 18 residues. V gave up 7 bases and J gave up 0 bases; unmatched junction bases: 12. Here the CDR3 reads CASTGSPSGGFSTDTQYF. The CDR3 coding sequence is TGTGCCAGCACCGGGTCCCCTAGCGGGGGGTTTAGCACAGATACGCAGTATTTT.

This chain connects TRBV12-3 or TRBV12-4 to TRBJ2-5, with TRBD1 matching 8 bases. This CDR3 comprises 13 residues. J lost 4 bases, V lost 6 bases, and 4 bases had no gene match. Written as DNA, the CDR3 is TGTGCCAGCAGGTGGACAGGGACAGAGACCCAGTACTTC. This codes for CASRWTGTETQYF.

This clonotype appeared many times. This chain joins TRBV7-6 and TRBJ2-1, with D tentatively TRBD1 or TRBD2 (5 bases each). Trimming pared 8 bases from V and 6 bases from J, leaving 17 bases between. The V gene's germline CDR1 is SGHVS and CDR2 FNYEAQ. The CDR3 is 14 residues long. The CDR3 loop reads CASSTEGFGNEQFF. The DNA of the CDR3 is TGTGCCAGCTCAACCGAGGGGTTCGGCAATGAGCAGTTCTTC.

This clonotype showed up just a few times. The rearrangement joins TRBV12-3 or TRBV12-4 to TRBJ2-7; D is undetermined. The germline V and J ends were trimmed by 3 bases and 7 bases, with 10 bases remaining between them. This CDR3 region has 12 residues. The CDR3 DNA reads TGTGCCAGCAGTTTGTGGGAAGAAGAGCAGTACTTC. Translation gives CASSLWEEEQYF.

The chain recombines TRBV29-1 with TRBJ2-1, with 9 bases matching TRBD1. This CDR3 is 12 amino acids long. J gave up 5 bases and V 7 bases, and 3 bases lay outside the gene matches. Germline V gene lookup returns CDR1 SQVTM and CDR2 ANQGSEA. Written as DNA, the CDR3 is TGCAGCGCGGGACAGGGAGACAATGAGCAGTTCTTC. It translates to CSAGQGDNEQFF.

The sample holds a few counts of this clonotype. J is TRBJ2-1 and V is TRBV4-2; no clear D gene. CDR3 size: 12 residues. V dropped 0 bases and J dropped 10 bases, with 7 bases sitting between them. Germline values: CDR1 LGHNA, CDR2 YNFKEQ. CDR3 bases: TGTGCCAGCAGCCAAGATCTGGACGAGCAGTTCTTC. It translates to CASSQDLDEQFF.

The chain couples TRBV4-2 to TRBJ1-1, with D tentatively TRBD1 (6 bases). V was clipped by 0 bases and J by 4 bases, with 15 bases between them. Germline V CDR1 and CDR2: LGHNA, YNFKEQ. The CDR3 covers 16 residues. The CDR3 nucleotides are TGTGCCAGCAGCCAAGATCAGGGGCCTTCCCCCACTGAAGCTTTCTTT. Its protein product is CASSQDQGPSPTEAFF.